A single sample gave rise to the 21 T cell receptor beta chains below, sequenced in a study of beta chain features in type 1 diabetes. TCRB transcripts that were expressed got sequenced, as all of the isolated RNA had been reverse transcribed. TCRdb's copy holds only in-frame clones and misses some; the assay was immunoSEQ multiplex PCR. The table records under 950,000 clones, 17% of them present only once. What was sequenced was naive CD4+ T cells from blood. The receptors derive from a woman aged 18-29 years in good health.

This clone was picked up a small number of times. CDR3 protein: CASSQGQQPTYNEKLFF. CDR3 bases: TGTGCCAGCAGCCAAGGACAACAACCAACCTATAATGAAAAACTGTTTTTT. This chain connects TRBV7-9 to TRBJ1-4, with D possibly matching TRBD1 (5 bases). Trimming shortened V by 5 bases and J by 4 bases, and 20 bases separated the two germline ends. Germline V CDR1 and CDR2: SEHNR, FQNEAQ (reference sequence). The CDR3 runs 17 residues.

J is TRBJ2-2 and V is TRBV7-2; no definite D call. Germline V lookup: CDR1 SGHTA, CDR2 FQGNSA. V was shortened by 5 bases and J by 6 bases, with 10 bases between the two germline ends. The CDR3 covers 13 residues. CDR3 in amino acids: CASSPLSPGELFF. The CDR3 DNA reads TGTGCCAGCAGCCCACTGAGTCCCGGGGAGCTGTTTTTT.

The genes are TRBV7-9 and TRBJ2-7; the match to TRBD1 covers 7 bases. The J segment lost 0 bases and the V segment lost 5 bases, leaving 7 bases of the junction unmatched. Per germline, CDR1 SEHNR and CDR2 FQNEAQ (reference sequence). The CDR3 runs 15 residues. This CDR3 is CASSKQGTFSYEQYF. The DNA of the CDR3 is TGTGCCAGCAGCAAACAGGGGACCTTCTCCTACGAGCAGTACTTC.

The chain combines TRBV11-1 with TRBJ2-2, with D hard to call. Germline V CDR1 and CDR2: SGHAT, FQDESV (reference sequence). CDR3 length: 14 residues. V lost 4 bases to trimming and J lost 7 bases, with 13 bases between them. The CDR3 region has the DNA TGTGCCAGCAGCTCGAGACCCCTGGACGGGGAGCTGTTTTTT. Translating it yields CASSSRPLDGELFF.

J is TRBJ2-5 and V is TRBV9; the match to TRBD2 covers 10 bases. Germline V gene sequence: CDR1 SGDLS, CDR2 YYNGEE. J was trimmed by 5 bases and V by 1 base; bases with no gene match: 5. The CDR3 totals 15 residues. CDR3 protein: CASSVLAGAGETQYF. DNA of the CDR3: TGTGCCAGCAGCGTACTAGCGGGAGCTGGCGAGACCCAGTACTTC.

This clone was observed a few times. The chain links TRBV5-4 to TRBJ2-6; unclear D gene. V lost 0 bases, J lost 1 base, and 8 bases lay in between. Germline V gene lookup returns CDR1 SGHNT and CDR2 YYREEE (reference sequence). This CDR3 comprises 16 residues. CDR3 sequence: CASSLALSSGANVLTF. CDR3 coding DNA: TGTGCCAGCAGCTTGGCCCTCTCTTCTGGGGCCAACGTCCTGACTTTC.

The chain employs TRBV6-6 and TRBJ2-5; perhaps TRBD1 as D (7 bases). Germline V gene sequence: CDR1 MNHNY, CDR2 SVGAGI (reference sequence). The CDR3 loop spans 14 amino acids. The V end was cut by 6 bases, the J end by 4 bases, with 15 bases between. DNA for the CDR3: TGTGCCAGCAGCCACAGGGGAGGTGGAGAGACCCAGTACTTC. Residues: CASSHRGGGETQYF.

This clone was recorded a few times. V is TRBV6-6 and J is TRBJ2-5; D is perhaps TRBD1 (5 bases). The CDR3 contains 13 residues. Germline V gives CDR1 MNHNY, CDR2 SVGAGI (reference sequence). The V gene lost 6 bases and the J gene lost 4 bases, with 12 bases spanning the gap. The CDR3 sequence is CASSLQGGETQYF. Here the CDR3 DNA reads TGTGCCAGCAGCCTTCAGGGTGGAGAGACCCAGTACTTC.

V is TRBV7-8 and J is TRBJ2-6; D is perhaps TRBD1 (6 bases). V gave up 7 bases and J gave up 1 base, with 11 bases separating them. The CDR3 extends over 15 amino acids. Per germline, CDR1 SGHVS and CDR2 FQNEAQ. CDR3 DNA: TGTGCCAGCACCGAAAGGGGGTCTGGGGCCAACGTCCTGACTTTC. Translating it yields CASTERGSGANVLTF. Full variable domain (missing parts from reference TRBV7-8 and TRBJ2-6): GAGVSQSPRYKVAKRGQDVALRCDPISGHVSLFWYQQALGQGPEFLTYFQNEAQLDKSGLPSDRFFAERPEGSVSTLKIQRTQQEDSAVYLCASTERGSGANVLTFGAGSRLTVL.

With regard to this clone: The identical CDR3 is also encoded by other nucleotide sequences in the sample. The J gene is TRBJ2-7, the V gene TRBV28; 11 nucleotides align to TRBD1. V shed 6 bases and J 2 bases; nucleotides not matched to a gene: 6. Germline CDR1 MDHEN, CDR2 SYDVKM. This CDR3 has 15 residues. This CDR3 is CASSPGTGGAYEQYF. The CDR3 DNA reads TGTGCCAGCAGCCCCGGGACAGGGGGGGCCTACGAGCAGTACTTC.

In its sample, this clone was seen a few times. The chain recombines TRBV10-2 with TRBJ2-6; D possibly uses TRBD1 or TRBD2 (5 bases each). The CDR3 extends over 15 amino acids. CDR1 and CDR2 from the germline V gene are WSHSY and SAAADI. Trimming took 7 bases from V and 2 from J, leaving 12 bases between them. In nucleotides, the CDR3 is TGCGCCAGCACGAGGGACGGAGCTGGGGCCAACGTCCTGACTTTC. Encoded protein: CASTRDGAGANVLTF.

This clone was seen a handful of times. The V and J genes are TRBV28 and TRBJ1-1, with D perhaps matching TRBD1 (5 bases). From germline, CDR1 is MDHEN and CDR2 SYDVKM. Trimming took 10 bases from V and 1 from J, leaving 19 bases between them. This CDR3 has 15 residues. CDR3 nucleotides: TGTGCCACTACTCAGGGAGTCGGGGCGAACACTGAAGCTTTCTTT. Protein: CATTQGVGANTEAFF.

V and J are TRBV4-3 and TRBJ1-2; TRBD1 might be the D (5 bases). Germline CDR1 and CDR2: LGHNA and YSLEER. Trimming shortened V by 0 bases and J by 0 bases, and 5 bases separated the two germline ends. The CDR3 sequence is 14 residues long. CDR3 in amino acids: CASSQDRANYGYTF. The CDR3 nucleotides read TGCGCCAGCAGCCAAGACAGGGCTAACTATGGCTACACCTTC.

This rearrangement joins TRBV6-6 to TRBJ1-2; 11 bases are shared with TRBD1. J was trimmed by 6 bases and V by 6 bases; bases with no gene match: 3. CDR3 length: 13 residues. Germline assignment: CDR1 MNHNY and CDR2 SVGAGI (reference sequence). DNA for the CDR3: TGTGCCAGCAGACAGGGACAGGGGGATGGCTACACCTTC. Translated, it gives CASRQGQGDGYTF.

This clone has only one observation. The chain carries TRBV15 and TRBJ2-1, with 10 bases fitting TRBD2. With 5 bases clipped from V and 6 bases from J, the junction kept 7 bases outside the gene matches. CDR1 and CDR2 (germline): LNHNV, YYDKDF (reference sequence). CDR3 length equals 15 residues. The CDR3 region has the DNA TGTGCCACCAGCGGGGGACTAGCGCGAAGCAATGAGCAGTTCTTC. As protein: CATSGGLARSNEQFF. The variable domain in full, with the rest retrieved from reference TRBV15 and TRBJ2-1, is DAMVIQNPRYQVTQFGKPVTLSCSQTLNHNVMYWYQQKSSQAPKLLFHYYDKDFNNEADTPDNFQSRRPNTSFCFLDIRSPGLGDTAMYLCATSGGLARSNEQFFGPGTRLTVL.

This chain uses TRBV18 with TRBJ2-7; the match to TRBD2 covers 13 bases. Looked up from germline, CDR1 is KGHSH and CDR2 is LQKENI. The CDR3 covers 18 residues. The trim removed 6 bases at V and 0 bases at J, leaving 11 bases unmatched. The CDR3 bases are TGTGCCAGCTCCCCGCGACTAGCGGGAGGACCCCGCTCCTACGAGCAGTACTTC. Encoded protein: CASSPRLAGGPRSYEQYF. The whole variable domain, filled in from reference TRBV18 and TRBJ2-7, reads NAGVMQNPRHLVRRRGQEARLRCSPMKGHSHVYWYRQLPEEGLKFMVYLQKENIIDESGMPKERFSAEFPKEGPSILRIQQVVRGDSAAYFCASSPRLAGGPRSYEQYFGPGTRLTVT.

V is TRBV5-1 and J is TRBJ2-5; 8 nucleotides align to TRBD1. V was pared by 2 bases and J by 5 bases, with 5 bases of the junction left unmatched. This CDR3 has 14 amino acids. CDR1 is SGHRS and CDR2 is YFSETQ in the germline V gene. The CDR3 sequence: CASSFGQGMETQYF. CDR3 bases: TGCGCCAGCAGCTTCGGACAGGGAATGGAGACCCAGTACTTC.

This clone appeared a few times. The rearrangement links TRBV19 to TRBJ2-1, with TRBD2 matching 12 bases. The CDR3 consists of 17 residues. Trimming cost V 5 bases and J 3 bases; bases outside gene matches: 8. Germline V gene lookup returns CDR1 LNHDA and CDR2 SQIVND (reference sequence). CDR3 sequence (DNA): TGTGCCAGTAGTTCGCTAGCGGGAGGGATATTCTACAATGAGCAGTTCTTC. Its protein product is CASSSLAGGIFYNEQFF.

This clone was counted only a few times. The chain has TRBV28 and TRBJ2-5; D unclear. The length of the CDR3 is 13 residues. V lost 9 bases, J lost 2 bases, and 13 bases lay in between. The germline V gene encodes CDR1 MDHEN and CDR2 SYDVKM. The DNA of the CDR3 is TGTGCCAGGTTGAGACGGACGCAAGAGACCCAGTACTTC. This translates into CARLRRTQETQYF.

The table lists this clone with a few counts. For the CDR3, the DNA is TGCGCCAGCAGCTTGGCGGGACTCCACAATGAGCAGTTCTTC. Amino acids: CASSLAGLHNEQFF. The chain combines TRBV5-1 with TRBJ2-1, with D maybe TRBD2 (6 bases). Germline V gene lookup returns CDR1 SGHRS and CDR2 YFSETQ. The CDR3 extends over 14 amino acids. V lost 0 bases and J 5 bases, leaving 9 bases between the germline ends.

This clone was seen more than once but under ten times. The chain carries TRBV9 and TRBJ1-4; TRBD1 aligns across 7 bases. Per the germline V gene, CDR1 is SGDLS and CDR2 is YYNGEE. V lost 0 bases, J lost 3 bases, and 2 bases stayed unmatched. The CDR3 extends over 15 amino acids. CDR3: CASSVEDRSNEKLFF. The CDR3 region has the DNA TGTGCCAGCAGCGTAGAGGACAGGTCTAATGAAAAACTGTTTTTT.